Following are 2 T cell receptor beta chains from one sample sequenced in a study of blood T cell repertoires in COVID-19 (dated by TCRdb to about 2020). The library was generated by the immunoSEQ multiplex PCR assay. TCRdb's version of the immuneACCESS table is confined to in-frame rearrangements and falls short of the full clone set. An unresolved V gene accounts for under half of the shortfall where checked; the remainder is of unknown origin. The sample records 65,000 to 90,000 clones, about four fifths of which are singletons. Jointly, the top ten make up nearly 5% of the sample. Sequenced material: peripheral blood. The receptor set was obtained from an elderly woman with active or convalescent COVID-19.

The chain carries TRBV19 and TRBJ2-7; the D gene is possibly TRBD1 (6 bases). This CDR3 is 13 amino acids long. V was shortened by 7 bases and J by 1 base, with 11 bases between the two germline ends. The germline V gene encodes CDR1 LNHDA and CDR2 SQIVND (reference sequence). The CDR3 sequence: CASTGTPSYEQYF. CDR3 bases: TGTGCCAGTACGGGGACACCGTCCTACGAGCAGTACTTC.

The V and J genes are TRBV5-1 and TRBJ2-2, with D tentatively TRBD2 (6 bases). This CDR3 comprises 15 residues. The V end was cut by 4 bases, the J end by 1 base, with 11 bases between. Germline V gene lookup returns CDR1 SGHRS and CDR2 YFSETQ. CDR3 sequence: CASSGGTGNTGELFF. The CDR3, as DNA: TGCGCCAGCAGCGGGGGGACGGGGAACACCGGGGAGCTGTTTTTT.